This is a list of T cell receptor beta chains from one sample in a study of blood T cell repertoires in COVID-19. Here immunoSEQ multiplex PCR was the method, and the copy in TCRdb shows in-frame clones only, minus some. Counted here are around 200,000 clones, approximately 91% occurring once; the ten biggest clones make up roughly 0.69%. Specimen: peripheral blood. Receptors originate from a man in his forties with acute or convalescent COVID-19. Both conserved end residues are trimmed from each CDR3. Each record gives: J gene, V gene, D gene, CDR3 protein. The D gene is left open where the match is weak.

J gene: TRBJ1-1
V gene: TRBV6-5
D gene: NA
CDR3 protein: ASFDGLFEAF

J gene: TRBJ2-2
V gene: TRBV28
D gene: NA
CDR3 protein: ASSLAGLNTGELF

J gene: TRBJ1-1
V gene: TRBV6-5
D gene: NA
CDR3 protein: ASSQTGRLNTEAF

J gene: TRBJ1-4
V gene: TRBV27
D gene: NA
CDR3 protein: ASSLFQGHEKLF

J gene: TRBJ2-3
V gene: TRBV11-2
D gene: TRBD2
CDR3 protein: ASSLVAGASGTDTQY

J gene: TRBJ2-7
V gene: TRBV5-1
D gene: NA
CDR3 protein: ASSSQGDYEQY

J gene: TRBJ1-6
V gene: TRBV30
D gene: NA
CDR3 protein: AWSVLIGVGSPLH

J gene: TRBJ2-5
V gene: TRBV11-2
D gene: NA
CDR3 protein: ASSPGLPEETQY

J gene: TRBJ1-3
V gene: TRBV27
D gene: NA
CDR3 protein: ASSLSEGDILPGNTIY

J gene: TRBJ2-3
V gene: TRBV7-2
D gene: NA
CDR3 protein: ASSLVRHTDTQY

J gene: TRBJ2-3
V gene: TRBV29-1
D gene: NA
CDR3 protein: SVEPPQGTQY

J gene: TRBJ1-1
V gene: TRBV28
D gene: NA
CDR3 protein: ASRLGGNTEAF

J gene: TRBJ2-3
V gene: TRBV7-9
D gene: TRBD1
CDR3 protein: ASSPTRGGRGQVSDTQY

J gene: TRBJ1-4
V gene: TRBV6-5
D gene: TRBD1
CDR3 protein: ASSYRGPYEKLF

J gene: TRBJ2-3
V gene: TRBV10-3
D gene: TRBD1
CDR3 protein: AISERTGSDTQY

J gene: TRBJ2-2
V gene: TRBV6-6
D gene: TRBD1
CDR3 protein: ASIWTGVDTGELF